This entry lists 21 T cell receptor beta chains sequenced from one sample in a study of blood T cell repertoires in COVID-19. Assay used: immunoSEQ multiplex PCR; TCRdb lists only in-frame clones, some missing. This sample has 180,000 or so clones, with 80% to 85% found just once. Input material: PBMCs or T cells enriched from blood (not recorded which). These receptors were collected from a man aged 35 to 55 who had recovered from COVID-19.

A remark on this clone: One end of the junction is discordant with germline, which a read error may explain. Written as DNA, the CDR3 is TGTGCCAGCAGCCCCGGACAGATGAACATTGAAGCTTTCTTT. It encodes CASSPGQMNIEAFF. The V call is TRBV11-2, the J call TRBJ1-1, with D tentatively TRBD1 (6 bases). This CDR3 spans 14 amino acids. CDR1 is SGHAT and CDR2 is FQNNGV in the germline V gene.

This clone was recorded at least ten times. This chain connects TRBV30 to TRBJ2-5, with TRBD2 matching 8 bases. Germline V gene data show CDR1 as GTSNPN and CDR2 as SVGIG (reference sequence). Trimming removed 2 bases from V and 4 bases from J; junction bases left unmatched: 6. The CDR3 loop spans 14 amino acids. CDR3 in amino acids: CAWSNGGARETQYF. In DNA form, the CDR3 reads TGTGCCTGGAGTAACGGGGGGGCCCGAGAGACCCAGTACTTC. Combining the CDR3 with reference TRBV30 and TRBJ2-5 gives the whole variable domain SQTIHQWPATLVQPVGSPLSLECTVEGTSNPNLYWYRQAAGRGLQLLFYSVGIGQISSEVPQNLSASRPQDRQFILSSKKLLLSDSGFYLCAWSNGGARETQYFGPGTRLLVL.

V is TRBV29-1 and J is TRBJ1-1, with D hard to call. The germline gives CDR1 SQVTM, CDR2 ANQGSEA. This CDR3 has 11 residues. Deletions cut 7 bases from V and 3 bases from J, with 9 bases between. CDR3 DNA: TGCAGCGCCCACAGATACACTGAAGCTTTCTTT. Its translation: CSAHRYTEAFF.

The V and J genes are TRBV29-1 and TRBJ2-5; 7 positions agree with TRBD1. V trimming: 7 bases; J trimming: 2 bases; junction bases outside the gene matches: 10. Per the germline V gene, CDR1 is SQVTM and CDR2 is ANQGSEA. CDR3 length: 14 residues. CDR3 nucleotides: TGCAGCGCCCCCCCTACAGGGGCTCAAGAGACCCAGTACTTC. This translates into CSAPPTGAQETQYF.

This clone was observed a few times. V and J are TRBV5-1 and TRBJ2-5, with 9 bases that match TRBD2. This CDR3 contains 16 residues. The germline gives CDR1 SGHRS, CDR2 YFSETQ. V was pared by 7 bases and J by 1 base, with 11 bases of the junction left unmatched. CDR3 loop: CASQVAGGLVQETQYF. The CDR3 nucleotides are TGCGCCAGCCAAGTTGCGGGGGGGCTCGTCCAAGAGACCCAGTACTTC.

As regards this clone: The sample holds other DNA sequences that translate to the same CDR3. The chain carries TRBV5-1 and TRBJ1-3; D not resolved. In germline, CDR1 is SGHRS, CDR2 YFSETQ. The CDR3 covers 14 residues. Trimming removed 0 bases from V and 1 base from J, with 5 bases in between. The chain's CDR3 is CASSLGGSGNTIYF. The CDR3 DNA reads as TGCGCCAGCAGCTTGGGCGGTTCTGGAAACACCATATATTTT. The full variable domain, with the rest looked up from reference TRBV5-1 and TRBJ1-3, is KAGVTQTPRYLIKTRGQQVTLSCSPISGHRSVSWYQQTPGQGLQFLFEYFSETQRNKGNFPGRFSGRQFSNSRSEMNVSTLELGDSALYLCASSLGGSGNTIYFGEGSWLTVV.

The chain employs TRBV19 and TRBJ1-5, with a weak D call TRBD1 (6 bases). This CDR3 is 14 amino acids long. V was pared by 6 bases and J by 7 bases, with 16 bases between. Germline CDR1 and CDR2: LNHDA and SQIVND (reference sequence). The CDR3 DNA follows: TGTGCCAGTAGGGGCCAGGGGATTCGGCAGCCCCAGCATTTT. This sequence encodes CASRGQGIRQPQHF.

The genes are TRBV4-2 and TRBJ2-4; a possible D gene is TRBD2 (6 bases). The V gene lost 1 base and the J gene lost 1 base, with 8 bases spanning the gap. The CDR3 has 15 residues. Looked up from germline, CDR1 is LGHNA and CDR2 is YNFKEQ. Here the CDR3 DNA reads TGTGCCAGCAGCCAAGCGGGGGAGGCCAAAAACATTCAGTACTTC. It yields the protein CASSQAGEAKNIQYF.

V usage is TRBV11-3 and J usage is TRBJ2-1; TRBD1 agrees at 8 bases. Germline V gene data show CDR1 as SGHNT and CDR2 as YENEEA. CDR3 length equals 15 residues. V shed 0 bases and J 2 bases; nucleotides not matched to a gene: 0. In DNA form, the CDR3 reads TGTGCCAGCAGCTTAGACAGGGGGCCCTACAATGAGCAGTTCTTC. This sequence encodes CASSLDRGPYNEQFF.

The chain recombines TRBV5-5 with TRBJ1-5; D call uncertain. Germline V lookup: CDR1 SGHKS, CDR2 YYEKEE (reference sequence). The CDR3 totals 15 residues. Deletions cut 2 bases from V and 1 base from J, with 10 bases between. Here the CDR3 reads CASSFEITSNQPQHF. Written as DNA, the CDR3 is TGTGCCAGCAGCTTCGAGATCACGAGCAATCAGCCCCAGCATTTT.

This sequence joins TRBV5-4 and TRBJ2-7; 7 bases agree with TRBD1. From germline, CDR1 is SGHNT and CDR2 YYREEE (reference sequence). The CDR3 is made up of 13 amino acids. Unmatched junction bases numbered 2, after V lost 0 bases and J lost 5 bases. The CDR3 spells CASSLVGGDEQYF. The CDR3 coding sequence is TGTGCCAGCAGCTTGGTAGGGGGCGACGAGCAGTACTTC.

V and J are TRBV5-6 and TRBJ2-1, with 7 bases fitting TRBD1. V dropped 4 bases and J dropped 2; count of bases not matched to a gene: 6. The CDR3 runs 15 residues. The V gene's germline CDR1 is SGHDT and CDR2 YYEEEE. The CDR3 DNA is TGTGCCAGCAGCGAAGGGGGCATGACCTACAATGAGCAGTTCTTC. This encodes CASSEGGMTYNEQFF.

The rearrangement uses TRBV18 and TRBJ1-1, with D possibly matching TRBD1 (6 bases). This CDR3 spans 12 amino acids. The germline V gene has CDR1 KGHSH and CDR2 LQKENI. The germline V and J ends were trimmed by 4 bases and 6 bases, with 9 bases remaining between them. The CDR3 region is CASSQTGPEAFF. The CDR3 DNA follows: TGTGCCAGCTCACAGACAGGACCTGAAGCTTTCTTT.

This sequence joins TRBV19 and TRBJ1-5; no firm D call. The CDR3 loop spans 13 amino acids. From germline, CDR1 is LNHDA and CDR2 SQIVND (reference sequence). Trimming removed 4 bases at V and 9 bases at J, with 13 bases between. CDR3 in DNA: TGTGCCAGTAGTAGGTCGGGTCGGAGGCCCCAGCATTTT. Amino acids: CASSRSGRRPQHF.

The rearrangement joins TRBV4-1 to TRBJ1-5; TRBD1 aligns across 7 bases. Germline V gene sequence: CDR1 MGHRA, CDR2 YSYEKL. The CDR3 runs 21 residues. V lost 0 bases and J lost 0; bases outside the gene matches: 17. The chain's CDR3 is CASSQEGGLGTEYNSNQPQHF. The CDR3 DNA follows: TGCGCCAGCAGCCAAGAAGGGGGGCTGGGGACAGAGTATAATAGCAATCAGCCCCAGCATTTT.

This chain uses TRBV9 with TRBJ2-6; D perhaps matches TRBD2 (6 bases). This CDR3 spans 19 amino acids. In germline, CDR1 is SGDLS, CDR2 YYNGEE. V was shortened by 4 bases and J by 0 bases, with 20 bases between the two germline ends. The CDR3 bases are TGTGCCAGCAGCCCCCGGAGGGCCCCGGCCAGCTCTGGGGCCAACGTCCTGACTTTC. Residues: CASSPRRAPASSGANVLTF. Combining the CDR3 with reference TRBV9 and TRBJ2-6 gives the whole variable domain DSGVTQTPKHLITATGQRVTLRCSPRSGDLSVYWYQQSLDQGLQFLIQYYNGEERAKGNILERFSAQQFPDLHSELNLSSLELGDSALYFCASSPRRAPASSGANVLTFGAGSRLTVL.

J is TRBJ1-5 and V is TRBV28, with D unclear. This CDR3 comprises 16 residues. The ends were cut back, 4 bases at V and 3 bases at J, with 16 bases in the middle. CDR1 is MDHEN, CDR2 SYDVKM, per germline. The CDR3 loop is CASSSHSGYNNQPQHF. CDR3 nucleotide sequence: TGTGCCAGCAGTTCCCACTCCGGGTATAACAATCAGCCCCAGCATTTT. Full variable domain (outside the CDR3, taken from reference TRBV28 and TRBJ1-5): DVKVTQSSRYLVKRTGEKVFLECVQDMDHENMFWYRQDPGLGLRLIYFSYDVKMKEKGDIPEGYSVSREKKERFSLILESASTNQTSMYLCASSSHSGYNNQPQHFGDGTRLSIL.

This chain joins TRBV13 and TRBJ2-7; maybe TRBD2 (5 bases). V was cut by 1 base and J by 6 bases, with 10 bases left in between. The germline V gene encodes CDR1 PRHDT and CDR2 FYEKMQ (reference sequence). This CDR3 is 13 amino acids long. The CDR3 region is CASSLERGREQYF. The CDR3 coding sequence is TGTGCCAGCAGCTTAGAACGGGGTCGCGAGCAGTACTTC.

As DNA, the CDR3 is TGTGCCGCCCAGACAGGGGGGTTCACTGAAGCTTTCTTT. This codes for CAAQTGGFTEAFF. The rearrangement uses TRBV10-3 and TRBJ1-1, with 9 bases fitting TRBD1. The CDR3 is made up of 13 amino acids. CDR1 and CDR2 (germline): ENHRY, SYGVKD. V gave up 11 bases and J gave up 4 bases; unmatched junction bases: 8.

The chain employs TRBV9 and TRBJ1-2, with TRBD1 as a possible D gene (5 bases). CDR3 length: 15 residues. Looked up from germline, CDR1 is SGDLS and CDR2 is YYNGEE. Trimming took 0 bases from V and 5 from J, leaving 14 bases between them. The CDR3 region is CASSVAAGHRYGYTF. The CDR3 DNA reads as TGTGCCAGCAGCGTAGCGGCTGGACATCGGTATGGCTACACCTTC.

The chain couples TRBV2 to TRBJ1-2; D is unresolved. Trimming stripped 10 bases from V and 2 bases from J, with 23 bases between. Looked up from germline, CDR1 is SNHLY and CDR2 is FYNNEI. The CDR3 contains 16 residues. CDR3 coding DNA: TGTGCCATCCCAGTCGGCGGGGAGGGCGCAAACTATGGCTACACCTTC. It codes for CAIPVGGEGANYGYTF.